This entry concerns a single T cell receptor beta chain. The table came from immunoSEQ multiplex PCR; TCRdb's copy has only in-frame clones and leaves some out. This sample has about 2 million clones, with about 95% found just once. The CDR3 is made up of 15 amino acids. CDR1 and CDR2 from the germline V gene are GTSNPN and SVGIG (reference sequence). V was trimmed by 1 base and J by 6 bases, leaving 16 bases between them. The data stem from a study of shared clonotypes between healthy human individuals. The naive CD8 fraction comprised CD45RO-negative cells positively selected for CCR7 and excluded terminally differentiated effector memory CD45RA+ cells.

Material for sequencing was naive CD8+ T cells sorted from blood. V usage is TRBV30 and J usage is TRBJ2-1; perhaps TRBD1 as D (6 bases). This sequence was found in a man aged 18 to 29 in good health. DNA of the CDR3: TGTGCCTGGAGTGAGGGGGACCAGGAGTTCAATGAGCAGTTCTTC. As protein: CAWSEGDQEFNEQFF.